The clone carrying this TCR beta chain was found once. The CDR3 loop spans 15 amino acids. V lost 7 bases and J lost 6, with 22 bases in between. Germline assignment: CDR1 WSHSY and CDR2 SAAADI. The sample is drawn from a study of blood T cell repertoires in COVID-19. Study-wide context: Acute and convalescent COVID-19 specimens originated in the United States, Italy and Spain. In each case, the material was cDNA or gDNA derived from T cells, B-cell-depleted T cells, or PBMCs.

In the source study's methods: Reference gene primer amplification gave nucleated cell count estimates. Profiling relied on immunoSEQ multiplex PCR, and the TCRdb table lists in-frame clones only, not all of them. V and J calls and clone size are as listed in that table; D and trimming were resolved from the DNA. The repertoire includes a few hundred thousand clones, approximately 87% of them detected once, and approximately 6.2% sits in the top ten. This rearrangement joins TRBV10-2 to TRBJ2-7, with D perhaps TRBD2 (6 bases). Sequenced: peripheral blood. This TCR came from a man aged 55 to 70 who had recovered from COVID-19. This CDR3 is CASTQRDSPRGEQYF. The CDR3 region has the DNA TGCGCCAGCACTCAAAGGGACTCCCCCCGTGGCGAGCAGTACTTC.